The entry below gives a single T cell receptor (beta chain) sequence along with its context. In the source study's methods: Amplification with reference gene primers provided the estimates of nucleated cell counts. Produced via immunoSEQ multiplex PCR; TCRdb's table is partial and in-frame only. V and J calls and clone size are those listed in that table; D and trimming were worked out from the DNA. The sample contains tens of thousands of clones, approximately 76% of which appear only once. This specimen belongs to a study of blood T cell repertoires in COVID-19. Study context: There were acute and convalescent COVID-19 samples, and they came from the United States, Italy and Spain. T cells, B-cell-depleted T cells, or PBMCs supplied cDNA or gDNA.

The germline V gene encodes CDR1 GTSNPN and CDR2 SVGIG (reference sequence). Between the trimmed V and J ends, which lost 5 bases and 4 bases, there was a span of 6 bases. The CDR3 is 11 amino acids. Sequenced material: peripheral blood. The rearrangement links TRBV30 to TRBJ2-1; D is ambiguous. The receptor comes from a man in his 70s with active or convalescent COVID-19. CDR3 in DNA: TGTGCCTGGGACTCGTACAATGAGCAGTTCTTC. Protein: CAWDSYNEQFF.